Ten or more counts support the clone carrying this T cell receptor (beta chain). Its target is unknown. Per the germline V gene, CDR1 is MNHNS and CDR2 is SASEGT. Trimming pared 8 bases from V and 0 bases from J, leaving 11 bases between. CDR3 length: 14 residues. This sample is part of a study of T cells in Graves' hyperthyroidism and ophthalmopathy. RNA transcripts served as the template for amplifying TCR beta CDR3 regions. First-round RT-PCR targeting the TCR CDR3 was performed with the HTBI primer set. A single record per CDR3 protein comes from TCRdb applying MiXCR to the multiplex PCR reads. The sample records roughly 500,000 distinct CDR3 sequences, 46% being singletons. Study-level findings and limits: Also found in blood were most expanded thyroid clonotypes above 0.001.

The sequencing input was peripheral blood or thyroid tissue (not recorded which). The clonotype originates from an adult woman with Graves' disease, either hyperthyroidism or ophthalmopathy (not recorded which). This chain connects TRBV6-1 to TRBJ1-5; no definite D call. The CDR3, as DNA: TGTGCCAGCGGGTGGGGATATAGCAATCAGCCCCAGCATTTT. Amino acids: CASGWGYSNQPQHF.